Listed here are 9 T cell receptor beta chains from one sample, sequenced in a study of blood T cell repertoires in COVID-19. Some clones are missing from TCRdb's copy, which holds only in-frame ones; the method was immunoSEQ multiplex PCR. Among roughly 210,000 clones listed, about nine tenths were seen once. Sequencing was done on a sample of peripheral blood. These receptors were collected from a man between 65 and 85 years old with acute or convalescent COVID-19.

The rearrangement links TRBV11-2 to TRBJ2-7; D might be TRBD2 (6 bases). CDR1 SGHAT and CDR2 FQNNGV come from the germline V gene. The CDR3 runs to 15 residues. V lost 5 bases, J lost 0 bases, and 14 bases lay in between. CDR3 sequence reads: CASSAGTHSSYEQYF. DNA for the CDR3: TGTGCCAGCAGCGCCGGGACTCACAGCTCCTACGAGCAGTACTTC. Based on the CDR3 plus reference TRBV11-2 and TRBJ2-7, the full variable domain is EAGVAQSPRYKIIEKRQSVAFWCNPISGHATLYWYQQILGQGPKLLIQFQNNGVVDDSQLPKDRFSAERLKGVDSTLKIQPAKLEDSAVYLCASSAGTHSSYEQYFGPGTRLTVT.

This clone was detected once. The rearrangement uses TRBV7-9 and TRBJ2-6; D is perhaps TRBD1 (6 bases). V was trimmed by 1 base and J by 3 bases, leaving 16 bases between them. CDR1 and CDR2 (germline): SEHNR, FQNEAQ (reference sequence). CDR3 size: 18 residues. CDR3 bases: TGTGCCAGCAGCTTAGAGGGGGTTATTTTCGTTGGGGCCAACGTCCTGACTTTC. Translation: CASSLEGVIFVGANVLTF. The variable domain in full, completed from reference TRBV7-9 and TRBJ2-6, reads DTGVSQNPRHKITKRGQNVTFRCDPISEHNRLYWYRQTLGQGPEFLTYFQNEAQLEKSRLLSDRFSAERPKGSFSTLEIQRTEQGDSAMYLCASSLEGVIFVGANVLTFGAGSRLTVL.

V and J are TRBV18 and TRBJ2-7; 11 bases agree with TRBD2. CDR1 and CDR2 (germline): KGHSH, LQKENI. With 3 bases clipped from V and 1 base from J, the junction kept 5 bases outside the gene matches. The CDR3 has 16 amino acids. CDR3 sequence: CASSPELAGASYEQYF. In DNA form, the CDR3 reads TGTGCCAGCTCACCCGAACTAGCGGGAGCTTCCTACGAGCAGTACTTC.

The rearrangement links TRBV28 to TRBJ1-2; 8 bases agree with TRBD1. V shed 5 bases, J shed 2 bases, and the junction held 1 base outside the gene matches. The CDR3 length is 13 residues. Germline V gene lookup returns CDR1 MDHEN and CDR2 SYDVKM. This chain's CDR3 is CASSRTGNYGYTF. CDR3 coding DNA: TGTGCCAGCAGTCGGACAGGGAACTATGGCTACACCTTC.

The chain is built from TRBV5-5 and TRBJ1-1; maybe TRBD1 (5 bases). This CDR3 comprises 15 residues. Germline V gives CDR1 SGHKS, CDR2 YYEKEE (reference sequence). Trimming cost V 0 bases and J 6 bases, with 15 bases left between them. In nucleotides, the CDR3 is TGTGCCAGCAGCTTGGACCGGGCAGGGTCTGCTGAAGCTTTCTTT. Translated, it gives CASSLDRAGSAEAFF.

The gene calls are TRBV19 and TRBJ2-7; 8 positions agree with TRBD2. The germline V gene encodes CDR1 LNHDA and CDR2 SQIVND (reference sequence). This CDR3 spans 13 amino acids. V dropped 8 bases and J dropped 0; count of bases not matched to a gene: 3. The DNA of the CDR3 is TGTGCCAGTTCACTAGCGGCCTCCTACGAGCAGTACTTC. This encodes CASSLAASYEQYF.

This clone appeared once. The CDR3 bases are TGTGCCAGCAGCTTAGAAGGGGCAGGGAGGGGATCACCCCTCCACTTT. It translates to CASSLEGAGRGSPLHF. The J gene is TRBJ1-6, the V gene TRBV11-2; a possible D gene is TRBD1 (5 bases). CDR1 and CDR2 from the germline V gene are SGHAT and FQNNGV. The germline V and J ends were trimmed by 0 bases and 10 bases, with 16 bases remaining between them. There are 16 residues in the CDR3.

This chain connects TRBV9 to TRBJ1-2, with 12 positions matching TRBD1. With 5 bases clipped from V and 0 bases from J, the junction kept 8 bases outside the gene matches. Germline V gives CDR1 SGDLS, CDR2 YYNGEE. The CDR3 extends over 17 amino acids. CDR3 DNA sequence: TGTGCCAGCAGTGACCAGGGACAGGGGGCTGCTAACTATGGCTACACCTTC. This translates into CASSDQGQGAANYGYTF.

The V call is TRBV6-5, the J call TRBJ1-1; D gene uncertain. Between the trimmed V and J ends, which lost 6 bases and 0 bases, there was a span of 8 bases. The length of the CDR3 is 13 residues. Germline CDR1 and CDR2: MNHEY and SVGAGI. The CDR3 loop is CASRRDLNTEAFF. For the CDR3, the DNA is TGTGCCAGCAGACGAGATTTGAACACTGAAGCTTTCTTT.